This T cell receptor (beta chain) stems from a study of cytomegalovirus exposure and HLA in healthy donors. Vbeta (60) and Jbeta (13) primers were used in the PCR. Method: immunoSEQ multiplex PCR; TCRdb's copy keeps in-frame clones and lacks some. This sample carries roughly 100,000 clones, 55% to 85% of them seen once, and the ten largest clones take 16%. Trimming removed 5 bases from V and 4 bases from J, with 15 bases in between. The CDR3 extends over 14 amino acids. Germline V gene sequence: CDR1 SEHNR, CDR2 FQNEAQ (reference sequence). This TCR derives from a woman between 18 and 30 years old in good health and CMV-seropositive. V and J are TRBV7-9 and TRBJ2-7; a weak D match, TRBD2 (6 bases). Input material: PBMCs. The CDR3 is CASSPSGGQYEQYF. The CDR3 DNA is TGTGCCAGCAGCCCCTCTGGAGGGCAATACGAGCAGTACTTC.